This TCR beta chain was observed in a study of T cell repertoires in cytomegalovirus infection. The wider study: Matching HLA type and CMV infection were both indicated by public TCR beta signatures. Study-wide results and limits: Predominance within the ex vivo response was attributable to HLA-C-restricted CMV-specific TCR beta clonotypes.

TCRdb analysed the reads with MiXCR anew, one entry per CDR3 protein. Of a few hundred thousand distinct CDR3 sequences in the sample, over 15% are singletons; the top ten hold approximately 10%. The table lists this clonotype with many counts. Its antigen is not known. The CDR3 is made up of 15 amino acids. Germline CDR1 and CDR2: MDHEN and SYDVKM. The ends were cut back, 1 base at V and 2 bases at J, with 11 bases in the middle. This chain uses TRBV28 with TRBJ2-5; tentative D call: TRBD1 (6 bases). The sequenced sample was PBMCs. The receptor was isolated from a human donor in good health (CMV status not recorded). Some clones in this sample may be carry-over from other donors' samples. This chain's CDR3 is CASSLSLTGQETQYF. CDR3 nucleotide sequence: TGTGCCAGCAGTTTATCCCTTACAGGGCAAGAGACCCAGTACTTC.